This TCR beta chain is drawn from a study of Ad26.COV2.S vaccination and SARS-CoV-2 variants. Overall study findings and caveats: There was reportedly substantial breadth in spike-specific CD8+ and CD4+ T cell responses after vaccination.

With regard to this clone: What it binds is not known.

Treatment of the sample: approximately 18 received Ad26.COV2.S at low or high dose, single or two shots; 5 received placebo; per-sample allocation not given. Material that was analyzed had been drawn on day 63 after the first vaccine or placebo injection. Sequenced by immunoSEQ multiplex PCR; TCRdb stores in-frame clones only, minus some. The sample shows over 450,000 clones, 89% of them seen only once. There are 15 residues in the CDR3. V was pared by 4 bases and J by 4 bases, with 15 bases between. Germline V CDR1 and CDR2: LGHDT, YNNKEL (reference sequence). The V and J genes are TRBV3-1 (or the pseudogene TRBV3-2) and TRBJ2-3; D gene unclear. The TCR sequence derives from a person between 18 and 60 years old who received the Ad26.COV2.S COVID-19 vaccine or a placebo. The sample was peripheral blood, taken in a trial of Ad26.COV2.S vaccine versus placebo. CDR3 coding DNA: TGTGCCAGCAGCCCAAAATCCCGCATTGCAGATACGCAGTATTTT. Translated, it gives CASSPKSRIADTQYF.